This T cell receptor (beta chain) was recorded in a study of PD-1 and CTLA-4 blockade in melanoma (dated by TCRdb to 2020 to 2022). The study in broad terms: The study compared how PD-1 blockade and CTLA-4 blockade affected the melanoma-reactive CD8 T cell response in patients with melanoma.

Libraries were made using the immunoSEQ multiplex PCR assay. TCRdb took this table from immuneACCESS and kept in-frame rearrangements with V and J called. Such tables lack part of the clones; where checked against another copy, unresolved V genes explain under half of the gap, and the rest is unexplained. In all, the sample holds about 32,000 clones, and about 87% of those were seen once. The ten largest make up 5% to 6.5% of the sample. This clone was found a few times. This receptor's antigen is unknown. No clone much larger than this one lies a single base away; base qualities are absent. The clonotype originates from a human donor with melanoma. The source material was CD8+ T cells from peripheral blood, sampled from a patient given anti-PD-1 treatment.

The sequence in DNA is TGTGCCAGCAGTGAAGTTGGTCAGGGGAATTCACCCCTCCACTTT. It specifies CASSEVGQGNSPLHF. The chain is encoded by TRBV2 joined to TRBJ1-6, and the D gene may be TRBD1, 6 bases matching. V is clipped by 1 base and J by 7 bases, and the sequence between their germline boundaries is 11 bases long. The CDR3 runs 15 amino acids, cysteine and phenylalanine included. Only the CDR3 DNA stays, 45 bases, in frame from base 1. Via the germline V gene, CDR1 is SNHLY and CDR2 FYNNEI.